The 5 T cell receptor beta chains in this list originate from one sample, sequenced in a study of CD8 T cells in ankylosing spondylitis. The antigens of these receptors remain unknown. General study points: Ankylosing spondylitis blood appeared to be characterized by a TCR beta motif of several highly homologous variants.

TCRdb passed the 5' RACE reads through MiXCR, listing each CDR3 protein once. The sample holds approximately 300,000 distinct CDR3 sequences; under 8.5% are singletons and the top ten take 13% to 15%. The specimen was blood, either unsorted or a sorted T cell fraction (not recorded which). The receptors originated from a male donor with ankylosing spondylitis.

This clonotype was recorded many times. The gene calls are TRBV5-1 and TRBJ2-2; TRBD2 might be the D (6 bases). From germline, CDR1 is SGHRS and CDR2 YFSETQ. The CDR3 is 15 residues long. The V gene lost 0 bases and the J gene lost 3 bases, with 9 bases spanning the gap. The CDR3 spells CASSLELADTGELFF. The CDR3 coding sequence is TGCGCCAGCAGCTTGGAACTAGCCGACACCGGGGAGCTGTTTTTT.

This clonotype has a handful of counts. V is TRBV5-1 and J is TRBJ2-3; 7 positions match TRBD2. CDR3 length: 16 amino acids. Unmatched junction bases numbered 8, after V lost 0 bases and J lost 4 bases. Per germline, CDR1 SGHRS and CDR2 YFSETQ. This CDR3 reads CASSLVGGSTADTQYF. The CDR3, as DNA: TGCGCCAGCAGCTTGGTGGGAGGGAGCACCGCAGATACGCAGTATTTT.

This clonotype was observed a handful of times. The chain has TRBV20-1 and TRBJ1-2, with a possible D match to TRBD1 (6 bases). Germline values: CDR1 DFQATT, CDR2 SNEGSKA (reference sequence). Trimming took 3 bases from V and 8 from J, leaving 13 bases between them. The CDR3 is 12 amino acids. The CDR3 DNA reads as TGCAGTGCTAGCAACCTAGGGGGAGGCTACACCTTC. Protein sequence: CSASNLGGGYTF.

There are many counts of this clonotype. The chain has TRBV7-2 and TRBJ1-1; D unresolved. Per germline, CDR1 SGHTA and CDR2 FQGNSA. V was pared by 2 bases and J by 1 base, with 5 bases between. The CDR3 is 13 amino acids. The CDR3 loop is CASSLTENTEAFF. Here the CDR3 DNA reads TGTGCCAGCAGCTTAACAGAGAACACTGAAGCTTTCTTT.

This clonotype was seen at least ten times. The chain couples TRBV20-1 to TRBJ1-1, with TRBD1 matching over 11 bases. Germline V CDR1 and CDR2: DFQATT, SNEGSKA (reference sequence). J was trimmed by 4 bases and V by 6 bases; bases with no gene match: 7. The CDR3 runs 14 residues. CDR3 residues: CSAYPGTGGTEAFF. In nucleotides, the CDR3 is TGCAGTGCCTACCCCGGGACAGGGGGCACTGAAGCTTTCTTT.